The rows below give T cell receptor beta chains drawn from one sample of a study of blood T cell repertoires in COVID-19. The method was immunoSEQ multiplex PCR; TCRdb's version includes in-frame clones alone and lacks a portion of them. The sample lists some 170,000 clones, around 81% occurring once. The sample was peripheral blood. These receptors came from a man aged 55 to 70 with active or convalescent COVID-19. The CDR3 runs from the conserved cysteine through the conserved F or W. Each record gives: D gene, V gene, J gene, clone size, CDR3 DNA, CDR3 protein. A D gene is named only where the DNA matches it firmly. Some rows have no size entry. The others give once, few or many, or a class for an expanded clone.

>TRBD1|TRBV10-1|TRBJ2-7|NA
TGCGCCAGCAGTACCGGGACAGCAAGTTCCTACGAGCAGTACTTC
CASSTGTASSYEQYF
>TRBD1|TRBV19|TRBJ2-1|NA
TGTGCCAGCCGAGCCCTCGCCGGGACAGGGGTCTACAATGAGCAGTTCTTC
CASRALAGTGVYNEQFF
>TRBD2|TRBV5-6|TRBJ2-7|NA
TGTGCCAGCAGCTTAGCGGGAGGGGGATTCTACGAGCAGTACTTC
CASSLAGGGFYEQYF
>NA|TRBV19|TRBJ1-3|NA
TGTGCCAGTAGTAGAAACGGCGCGGACTCTGGAAACACCATATATTTT
CASSRNGADSGNTIYF
>TRBD2|TRBV6-4|TRBJ2-1|NA
TGTGCCAGCAGTGGTAGGACTAGCGGGAGGACCTCCTACAATGAGCAGTTCTTC
CASSGRTSGRTSYNEQFF
>TRBD1|TRBV6-5|TRBJ1-1|NA
TGTGCCAGCAGCGAGGGACAGGGTTTTACTGAAGCTTTCTTT
CASSEGQGFTEAFF
>NA|TRBV5-1|TRBJ1-5|many
TGCGCCAGCAGCTTGGCCGGCCAGGTGGGTCAGCCCCAGCATTTT
CASSLAGQVGQPQHF
>NA|TRBV7-9|TRBJ2-5|NA
TGTGCCAGCAGTTTTGGGGGCCGCCCGGTACGCCAAGAGACCCAGTACTTC
CASSFGGRPVRQETQYF
>NA|TRBV12-3/TRBV12-4|TRBJ1-2|NA
TGTGCCAGCAGGATGGGGCAGGGAACCTACACCTTC
CASRMGQGTYTF
>TRBD1|TRBV18|TRBJ1-2|NA
TGTGCCAGCTCACCCATGGAACAGGGGGTTTCCTATGGCTACACCTTC
CASSPMEQGVSYGYTF
>TRBD1|TRBV28|TRBJ2-7|NA
TGTGCCAGCAGTGCGCTACAGGGGGAGGACGAGCAGTACTTC
CASSALQGEDEQYF
>TRBD2|TRBV2|TRBJ2-3|once
TGTGCCAGCAGTGCCCTACTAGCGGGAGTACGTACGCAGTATTTT
CASSALLAGVRTQYF
>TRBD2|TRBV2|TRBJ2-7|few
TGTGCCAGCAGTTGGGGACTAGCGGGGGACGAGCAGTACTTC
CASSWGLAGDEQYF
>NA|TRBV27|TRBJ2-3|NA
TGTGCCAGCAGTTACTCGAGAATAATGTTGGCAGATACGCAGTATTTT
CASSYSRIMLADTQYF
>TRBD2|TRBV6-5|TRBJ2-1|NA
TGTGCCAGCAGTACGGGGACTAGCCATGAGCAGTTCTTC
CASSTGTSHEQFF
>TRBD2|TRBV10-2|TRBJ2-5|NA
TGCGCCAGCAGAGGACTAGCGGGAGATAGGGAGACCCAGTACTTC
CASRGLAGDRETQYF
>NA|TRBV7-9|TRBJ2-7|NA
TGTGCCAGCAGATTGGACACCGGCTACGAGCAGTACTTC
CASRLDTGYEQYF
>TRBD1|TRBV27|TRBJ2-5|NA
TGTGCCAGCAGTCTAGGACAGGGTGTGCGAGAGACCCAGTACTTC
CASSLGQGVRETQYF
>NA|TRBV15|TRBJ2-6|NA
TGTGCCACCAGCAGTTCCCTAATGCTCTCTGGGGCCAACGTCCTGACTTTC
CATSSSLMLSGANVLTF
>TRBD2|TRBV28|TRBJ2-7|few
TGTGCCAGCGAGACTAGCTTCCACGAGCAGTACTTC
CASETSFHEQYF
>NA|TRBV27|TRBJ2-7|NA
TGTGCCAGCACCCCGGCTGGTGCGGCAGTCGTCTACGAGCAGTACTTC
CASTPAGAAVVYEQYF
>NA|TRBV5-4|TRBJ1-6|NA
TGTGCCAGCAGCTTGGCAGGGTCTAACCCCTATAATTCACCCCTCCACTTT
CASSLAGSNPYNSPLHF
>NA|TRBV5-5|TRBJ1-2|NA
TGTGCCAGCAGCTTGGCAGCGGTCTATGGCTACACCTTC
CASSLAAVYGYTF
>NA|TRBV7-8|TRBJ1-1|NA
TGTGCCAGCAACTCGCGCGGGATGAACACTGAAGCTTTCTTT
CASNSRGMNTEAFF
>TRBD1|TRBV6-5|TRBJ1-3|NA
TGTGCCAGCGACAGGGTCTCTGGAAACACCATATATTTT
CASDRVSGNTIYF
>TRBD1|TRBV28|TRBJ2-7|NA
TGTGCCAGCAGCTCCCCCGGTGAGGGACAGGGGACCGAGCAGTACTTC
CASSSPGEGQGTEQYF
>TRBD2|TRBV3-1/TRBV3-2|TRBJ2-1|NA
TGTGCCAGCAGCCAAGGGGGTTCTAGCGGGGTTTACAATGAGCAGTTCTTC
CASSQGGSSGVYNEQFF
>TRBD1|TRBV6-6|TRBJ1-6|NA
TGTGCCAGCAGTGCCACAGGGGTGGCCTATAATTCACCCCTCCACTTT
CASSATGVAYNSPLHF
>NA|TRBV11-2|TRBJ2-2|NA
TGTGCCAGCAGCTGGGGCAATAGTGCGGGGGAGCTGTTTTTT
CASSWGNSAGELFF
>TRBD1|TRBV2|TRBJ2-7|NA
TGTGCCAGCAGTGATCGGGGACAGCTCTACGAGCAGTACTTC
CASSDRGQLYEQYF
>NA|TRBV7-6|TRBJ1-1|few
TGTGCCAGCAGCGCCAGTCAGTTCCTGAACACTGAAGCTTTCTTT
CASSASQFLNTEAFF
>TRBD1|TRBV27|TRBJ1-6|NA
TGTGCCAGCAGTTCCCCGGGGACAGGGAATTCACCCCTCCACTTT
CASSSPGTGNSPLHF
>TRBD1|TRBV6-1|TRBJ1-2|NA
TGTGCCAGCAGTGAGGGGACAGGGAGAGGCTACACCTTC
CASSEGTGRGYTF
>TRBD2|TRBV15|TRBJ2-3|NA
TGTGCCACCAGCACCAGACTAGCGGGAGTGATTTTTACAGATACGCAGTATTTT
CATSTRLAGVIFTDTQYF
>TRBD2|TRBV5-4|TRBJ2-3|NA
TGTGCCAGCAGCTTGGGAAGCGGGGGGGCACTCGGGGCAGATACGCAGTATTTT
CASSLGSGGALGADTQYF